One sample yielded the 11 T cell receptor beta chains listed below, sequenced in a study of blood T cell repertoires in COVID-19. TCRdb's copy holds only in-frame clones and misses some; the assay was immunoSEQ multiplex PCR. The repertoire consists of some 180,000 clones, with roughly four fifths occurring once and the leading ten covering 5.5% to 7.5%. Sequencing used peripheral blood. The receptors come from a human donor in a cohort sampled during active COVID-19.

The genes are TRBV19 and TRBJ1-1, with 8 bases matching TRBD1. Germline V lookup: CDR1 LNHDA, CDR2 SQIVND (reference sequence). The CDR3 length is 17 residues. The junction had 10 bases not matched to a gene; V was cut back by 3 bases and J by 1 base. DNA of the CDR3: TGTGCCAGTAGTATTCTTATCGGAGACAGGGGGAACACTGAAGCTTTCTTT. This codes for CASSILIGDRGNTEAFF.

The rearrangement links TRBV4-1 to TRBJ1-3, with a possible D match to TRBD1 (5 bases). The CDR3 is made up of 19 amino acids. CDR1 MGHRA and CDR2 YSYEKL come from the germline V gene. V was trimmed by 2 bases and J by 4 bases, leaving 24 bases between them. In nucleotides, the CDR3 is TGCGCCAGCAGCCAAACGTCCGCGCGACAGAGTCTTTTGGGAAACACCATATATTTT. Protein sequence: CASSQTSARQSLLGNTIYF.

The V gene is TRBV6-5, the J gene TRBJ1-6, with 10 bases matching TRBD1. V was clipped by 5 bases and J by 10 bases; unmatched bases: 8. CDR3 length: 15 amino acids. CDR1 and CDR2 (germline): MNHEY, SVGAGI. This chain's CDR3 is CASSPGTGVNSPLHF. The CDR3 DNA follows: TGTGCCAGCAGTCCCGGGACAGGGGTTAACTCACCCCTCCACTTT.

This clone was counted once. The chain joins TRBV5-1 to TRBJ2-7, with 11 bases matching TRBD2. The CDR3 runs to 18 residues. With V trimmed by 1 base and J by 3 bases, 12 bases remained unmatched. CDR1 and CDR2 from the germline V gene are SGHRS and YFSETQ. For the CDR3, the DNA is TGCGCCAGCAGCTTGCACGCCGCCGTTACTAGCGGGGGCTACGAGCAGTACTTC. Translated, it gives CASSLHAAVTSGGYEQYF.

This clone was seen a handful of times. The CDR3 DNA reads as TGTGCCAGCAGCTCAGGACAGGGCACTGAAGCTTTCTTT. Its protein is CASSSGQGTEAFF. This chain uses TRBV7-3 with TRBJ1-1, with TRBD1 matching 8 bases. CDR1 is SGHTA, CDR2 FQGTGA, per germline. The CDR3 covers 13 residues. V lost 4 bases, J lost 4 bases, and 2 bases stayed unmatched.

This chain connects TRBV18 to TRBJ2-7; 10 bases are a match to TRBD1. Germline CDR1 KGHSH, CDR2 LQKENI. The ends lost 3 bases at V and 4 bases at J; junction bases unmatched: 6. The CDR3 is 15 residues long. In DNA form, the CDR3 reads TGTGCCAGCTCACCTCAGGACAGGGGGAGATACGAGCAGTACTTC. Protein: CASSPQDRGRYEQYF.

This sequence joins TRBV24-1 and TRBJ2-1, with D uncertain. V lost 3 bases and J 5 bases, leaving 10 bases between the germline ends. The length of the CDR3 is 14 residues. Germline CDR1 reads KGHDR; CDR2 reads SFDVKD. The CDR3 region has the DNA TGTGCCACCAGTGATAGACGGGTCCACAATGAGCAGTTCTTC. Amino acids: CATSDRRVHNEQFF.

J is TRBJ2-2 and V is TRBV3-1 (or the pseudogene TRBV3-2); TRBD2 is a possible D gene (5 bases). The V gene's germline CDR1 is LGHDT and CDR2 YNNKEL (reference sequence). This CDR3 is built from 17 residues. V lost 0 bases and J lost 6, with 17 bases in between. CDR3 protein: CASSQDFLSGLPGELFF. For the CDR3, the DNA is TGTGCCAGCAGCCAAGATTTTCTGTCGGGGTTGCCCGGGGAGCTGTTTTTT.

The genes are TRBV5-1 and TRBJ2-7; D possibly corresponds to TRBD1 (6 bases). Germline V gives CDR1 SGHRS, CDR2 YFSETQ. This CDR3 comprises 16 residues. V was clipped by 4 bases and J by 2 bases, with 19 bases between them. CDR3 sequence reads: CASSRGDTQTPYEQYF. Here the CDR3 DNA reads TGCGCCAGCAGCAGAGGGGACACGCAAACCCCCTACGAGCAGTACTTC.

This clone was seen only once. V is TRBV2 and J is TRBJ1-5; perhaps TRBD1 as D (6 bases). Per the germline V gene, CDR1 is SNHLY and CDR2 is FYNNEI. V shed 3 bases and J shed 0 bases, with 15 bases lying between them. The CDR3 totals 17 residues. The CDR3 loop reads CASSEYPGTHSNQPQHF. The CDR3 DNA sequence: TGTGCCAGCAGTGAGTACCCCGGGACACATAGCAATCAGCCCCAGCATTTT.

This clone was detected only a few times. The chain is built from TRBV2 and TRBJ1-5, with TRBD1 matching over 7 bases. The CDR3 has 16 residues. Germline values: CDR1 SNHLY, CDR2 FYNNEI. The V and J ends lost 1 base and 0 bases, in that order; junction bases with no gene match: 3. CDR3 sequence (DNA): TGTGCCAGCAGTGAAGATTACAGGGGTAGCAATCAGCCCCAGCATTTT. Its protein product is CASSEDYRGSNQPQHF.